This TCR beta chain comes out of a study of T cell repertoires in cytomegalovirus infection. Overall study context: It was the public TCR beta signatures that indicated both CMV infection and matching HLA type.

MiXCR was run by TCRdb on the reads, yielding one entry per CDR3 protein. Among some 250,000 distinct CDR3 sequences, over 8% were seen once, and the ten largest hold approximately 15%. Study-level results: Identification of carriers of CMV plus the relevant HLA was performed using cumulative public TCR beta family frequency. HLA-C-restricted CMV clonotypes gave the most frequent clonotype in two of eight donors.

The CDR3 has 14 amino acids. Trimming removed 3 bases from V and 4 bases from J, with 12 bases in between. This clonotype was observed many times. The antigen remains undetermined. The sequence came from a human donor in good health (CMV status not recorded). Some clones in this sample may be carry-over from other donors' samples. The sample consisted of PBMCs. V gene TRBV12-3 or TRBV12-4 combines with J gene TRBJ1-1; D gene ambiguous. In nucleotides, the CDR3 is TGTGCCAGCAGTTTCGGGATGTTGGGCACTGAAGCTTTCTTT. Translation: CASSFGMLGTEAFF.